The 6 T cell receptor beta chains in this list originate from one sample, sequenced in a study of metastatic and nonmetastatic thyroid tumors. No patient received treatment before thyroid surgery. TCRdb recomputed clones from the PCR reads via MiXCR. The sample lists just under 20,000 clones; 22% were seen once. What was sequenced was tumor tissue. These TCRs come from a male donor with papillary thyroid cancer or a benign thyroid nodule (not recorded which). Some clones in this sample may be carry-over from other donors' samples.

The table lists this clone with a few counts. The missing conserved phenylalanine or tryptophan at the end of this CDR3 makes a read error likely. The rearrangement uses TRBV12-3 or TRBV12-4 and TRBJ1-6; D remains ambiguous. V lost 3 bases and J lost 2, with 17 bases in between. The CDR3 runs 18 residues. In nucleotides, the CDR3 is TGTGCCAGCAGTTTTAGGTCGGTGGCAGATCCCTATAATTCACCCCTCCACTCT. Encoded protein: CASSFRSVADPYNSPLHS.

This chain links TRBV7-2 with TRBJ2-1; 7 bases line up with TRBD1. The V gene's germline CDR1 is SGHTA and CDR2 FQGNSA. The junction had 9 bases not matched to a gene; V was cut back by 5 bases and J by 8 bases. This CDR3 is built from 14 residues. The DNA of the CDR3 is TGTGCCAGCAGCCCACGACAGGGTCAGGATGAGCAGTTCTTC. Encoded protein: CASSPRQGQDEQFF.

There are many counts of this clone. The chain uses TRBV20-1 and TRBJ2-3, with D possibly matching TRBD1 (6 bases). This CDR3 contains 17 residues. The germline CDR1 and CDR2 sequences are DFQATT and SNEGSKA (reference sequence). The V and J ends lost 1 base and 3 bases respectively, with 20 bases between them. CDR3 residues: CSARGPGQTSCTDTQYF. DNA of the CDR3: TGCAGTGCTAGAGGCCCCGGACAGACGAGCTGTACAGATACGCAGTATTTT.

The table lists this clone with many counts. The chain recombines TRBV25-1 with TRBJ2-3; possible D gene TRBD1, 6 bases. CDR3 length: 12 amino acids. From germline, CDR1 is MGHDK and CDR2 SYGVNS. The V end was cut by 5 bases, the J end by 6 bases, with 9 bases between. The CDR3 protein is CASSYRVDTQYF. The CDR3 nucleotides are TGTGCCAGCAGTTACAGGGTGGATACGCAGTATTTT.

The chain recombines TRBV14 with TRBJ2-5; 7 nucleotides match TRBD2. The CDR3 is 16 residues long. CDR1 and CDR2 from the germline V gene are SGHDN and FVKESK. J lost 0 bases, V lost 4 bases, and 8 bases had no gene match. The CDR3 here is CASSRRGSLYQETQYF. CDR3 in DNA: TGTGCCAGCAGCCGTCGCGGGAGCTTATACCAAGAGACCCAGTACTTC.

As to this clone: Just one base apart from a much larger clone, this may be a read error. V is TRBV20-1 and J is TRBJ2-4; 14 positions agree with TRBD2. This CDR3 spans 16 amino acids. The V gene's germline CDR1 is DFQATT and CDR2 SNEGSKA (reference sequence). The CDR3, as DNA: TGCAGGGCTTGGGGACTAGCGGGAGATAGCAAAAACATTCAGTACTTC. Its translation is CRAWGLAGDSKNIQYF.